One TCR beta chain is described in this entry. The target antigen is unknown. Germline CDR1 SQVTM, CDR2 ANQGSEA. V trimming: 4 bases; J trimming: 4 bases; junction bases outside the gene matches: 5. The CDR3 spans 14 residues. Sequenced by immunoSEQ multiplex PCR; TCRdb stores in-frame clones only, minus some. The table lists about 150,000 clones, over 90% of them singletons. The sample is drawn from a study of T cell responses to AZD1222 COVID-19 vaccine. Findings and limits, study-wide: Regions left unmutated in variants are reportedly the target of nearly half of spike-specific TCRs. Baseline serostatus was positive in only a handful of AZD1222 recipients.

The sample here was peripheral blood, taken on day 0 of AZD1222 vaccination. The chain has TRBV29-1 and TRBJ1-2, with 11 nucleotides matching TRBD1. The TCR was taken from an adult in good health. The CDR3 sequence: CSVVDRGRVYGYTF. CDR3 DNA sequence: TGCAGCGTTGTGGACAGGGGGCGAGTCTATGGCTACACCTTC.